Each of the 9 T cell receptor beta chains below was sequenced from the same sample in a study of blood T cell repertoires in COVID-19. Data came from immunoSEQ multiplex PCR; TCRdb stores just in-frame clones and leaves some out. In the table there are about 120,000 clones, over 70% of which are singletons. The source material was peripheral blood. These receptors were taken from a woman aged 70-85 years with acute or convalescent COVID-19.

The chain joins TRBV6-5 to TRBJ2-7; D is possibly TRBD1 (6 bases). V was cut by 0 bases and J by 5 bases, with 14 bases left in between. CDR1 MNHEY and CDR2 SVGAGI come from the germline V gene. This CDR3 region has 15 residues. The CDR3 nucleotides are TGTGCCAGCAGTTACTCGATCCAGGGGACCGACGAGCAGTACTTC. It encodes CASSYSIQGTDEQYF.

This chain links TRBV5-1 with TRBJ1-5; D is perhaps TRBD1 (5 bases). Trimming removed 0 bases at V and 3 bases at J, with 10 bases between. The CDR3 is made up of 15 amino acids. The V gene's germline CDR1 is SGHRS and CDR2 YFSETQ. In DNA, the CDR3 is TGCGCCAGCAGCTTGGAGTCAGGGAACAATCAGCCCCAGCATTTT. This translates into CASSLESGNNQPQHF.

CDR3 nucleotides: TGTGCCAGCAGTGAAGGACCAGGGCTGAGTGCTGAAGCTTTCTTT. Protein product: CASSEGPGLSAEAFF. V gene TRBV2 combines with J gene TRBJ1-1; the D gene is possibly TRBD1 (5 bases). The length of the CDR3 is 15 residues. CDR1 is SNHLY and CDR2 is FYNNEI in the germline V gene. Trimming pared 1 base from V and 6 bases from J, leaving 15 bases between.

J is TRBJ1-6 and V is TRBV5-1, with 7 nucleotides matching TRBD1. Trimming cost V 2 bases and J 10 bases; bases outside gene matches: 3. The CDR3 has 13 residues. CDR1 is SGHRS, CDR2 YFSETQ, per germline. The chain's CDR3 is CASSLGGKSPLHF. The CDR3, as DNA: TGCGCCAGCAGCTTAGGGGGCAAATCACCCCTCCACTTT.

This clone was detected a few times. The sample contains more than one DNA sequence encoding this CDR3. V is TRBV11-1 and J is TRBJ1-2; TRBD1 is a possible D gene (6 bases). CDR1 is SGHAT, CDR2 FQDESV, per germline (reference sequence). Between the trimmed V and J ends, which lost 5 bases and 1 base, there was a span of 11 bases. This CDR3 has 14 residues. The CDR3 DNA follows: TGTGCCAGCAGCCCCTGGACAGATAACTATGGCTACACCTTC. This translates into CASSPWTDNYGYTF.

The chain combines TRBV28 with TRBJ1-5; 9 bases line up with TRBD1. Germline CDR1 MDHEN, CDR2 SYDVKM. CDR3 length: 17 amino acids. The J segment lost 5 bases and the V segment lost 5 bases, leaving 13 bases of the junction unmatched. The CDR3 region has the DNA TGTGCCAGCAGTCCGAATCCCGGGACAGGGAAGGATCAGCCCCAGCATTTT. Its protein is CASSPNPGTGKDQPQHF.

This chain joins TRBV5-4 and TRBJ2-3; 9 bases are a match to TRBD2. The V segment lost 5 bases and the J segment 4 bases; nucleotides outside the gene matches: 8. The CDR3 sequence is 15 residues long. Germline CDR1 SGHNT, CDR2 YYREEE (reference sequence). The DNA for the CDR3 is TGTGCCAGCAGAAGTGGCGGGGGGGCGGCAGATACGCAGTATTTT. This gives the protein CASRSGGGAADTQYF. The entire variable domain, with the rest obtained from reference TRBV5-4 and TRBJ2-3, is as follows: ETGVTQSPTHLIKTRGQQVTLRCSSQSGHNTVSWYQQALGQGPQFIFQYYREEENGRGNFPPRFSGLQFPNYSSELNVNALELDDSALYLCASRSGGGAADTQYFGPGTRLTVL.

This chain connects TRBV2 to TRBJ2-2; a weak D match, TRBD1 (6 bases). V lost 4 bases and J 5 bases, leaving 11 bases between the germline ends. Germline V lookup: CDR1 SNHLY, CDR2 FYNNEI. The CDR3 extends over 14 amino acids. This CDR3 is CASSGQVITGELFF. CDR3 nucleotides: TGTGCCAGCAGTGGACAGGTTATAACCGGGGAGCTGTTTTTT.

This clone has just a few counts. This sequence joins TRBV4-1 and TRBJ1-1; D gene unclear. From germline, CDR1 is MGHRA and CDR2 YSYEKL. The V end was cut by 4 bases, the J end by 4 bases, with 16 bases between. There are 15 residues in the CDR3. This chain's CDR3 is CASSPKQGSSTEAFF. CDR3 in DNA: TGCGCCAGCAGCCCAAAGCAAGGGAGTAGCACTGAAGCTTTCTTT.